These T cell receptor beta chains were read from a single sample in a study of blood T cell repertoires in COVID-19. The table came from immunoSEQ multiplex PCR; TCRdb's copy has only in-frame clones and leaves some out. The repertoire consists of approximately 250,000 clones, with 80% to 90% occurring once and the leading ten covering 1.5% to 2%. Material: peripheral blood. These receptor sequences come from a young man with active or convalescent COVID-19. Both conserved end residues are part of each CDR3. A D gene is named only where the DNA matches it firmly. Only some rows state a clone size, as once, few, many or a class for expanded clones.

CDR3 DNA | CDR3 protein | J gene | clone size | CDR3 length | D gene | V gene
TGTGCCAGCAGCTCCACTTTTATCGGGGTATCCAATGAGCAGTTCTTC | CASSSTFIGVSNEQFF | TRBJ2-1 | NA | 16 | NA | TRBV11-2
TGCAGCGTTGTGAGAGGAACGGGCACTGAAGCTTTCTTT | CSVVRGTGTEAFF | TRBJ1-1 | NA | 13 | NA | TRBV29-1
TGTGCCAGCAGAACCGGACTAGCGGCTGAGACCCAGTACTTC | CASRTGLAAETQYF | TRBJ2-5 | NA | 14 | TRBD2 | TRBV7-9
TGTGCCAGCAGTTTCTCCTGGGAGTCTCGGTACGAGCAGTACTTC | CASSFSWESRYEQYF | TRBJ2-7 | NA | 15 | NA | TRBV6-2/TRBV6-3
TGCAGTGCTAGTCTGCGAGAACCCTACGAGCAGTACTTC | CSASLREPYEQYF | TRBJ2-7 | once | 13 | NA | TRBV20-1
TGTGCCAGCAGCACCTCAGGCTTCGAGCAGTACTTC | CASSTSGFEQYF | TRBJ2-7 | NA | 12 | NA | TRBV5-4
TGTGCCAGCAGCTTAGCGATAGGGACAGGGCCCAATCAGCCCCAGCATTTT | CASSLAIGTGPNQPQHF | TRBJ1-5 | many | 17 | TRBD1 | TRBV7-9
TGTGCCAGCAGTTACGGCGGACAGTCGGAGTACACAGAGCAGTACTTC | CASSYGGQSEYTEQYF | TRBJ2-7 | NA | 16 | NA | TRBV6-5
TGTGCCAGCTCACCACTGACAGACCCTAAGTTCTACAATGAGCAGTTCTTC | CASSPLTDPKFYNEQFF | TRBJ2-1 | few | 17 | NA | TRBV18
TGTGCCAGCAGCGTTCAACCTACTAGCAACTACGAGCAGTACTTC | CASSVQPTSNYEQYF | TRBJ2-7 | NA | 15 | NA | TRBV9
TGCGCCAGCAGCCAAGAGGGACAAGTTAATTCACCCCTCCACTTT | CASSQEGQVNSPLHF | TRBJ1-6 | NA | 15 | NA | TRBV4-3
TGCGCCAGCTATGCGACGGAGGTGAACACTGAAGCTTTCTTT | CASYATEVNTEAFF | TRBJ1-1 | NA | 14 | NA | TRBV10-2
TGTGCCAGCAGTTTTAGTTCCATGAACACTGAAGCTTTCTTT | CASSFSSMNTEAFF | TRBJ1-1 | NA | 14 | NA | TRBV27
TGTGCCAGCTCACCACCGGAAGGCGGCTATGGCTACACCTTC | CASSPPEGGYGYTF | TRBJ1-2 | once | 14 | NA | TRBV18
TGTGCCAGCAGTCCCGACAGGGGGTACCAAGAGACCCAGTACTTC | CASSPDRGYQETQYF | TRBJ2-5 | few | 15 | TRBD1 | TRBV2
TGTGCCAGCAGCCAAGATCAGGATATCCGCGGCTACACCTTC | CASSQDQDIRGYTF | TRBJ1-2 | NA | 14 | NA | TRBV4-2
TGTGCCAGCAGTTACGGGGGAGGATCCTACGAGCAGTACTTC | CASSYGGGSYEQYF | TRBJ2-7 | NA | 14 | NA | TRBV6-5
TGTGCCAGCAGCAGGGCTAGGACAGGGGGGAGACGGTATAGCAATCAGCCCCAGCATTTT | CASSRARTGGRRYSNQPQHF | TRBJ1-5 | NA | 20 | TRBD1 | TRBV9
TGTGCCAGCAGCCAAGATCCCGGGGACAGGACCTACGAGCAGTACTTC | CASSQDPGDRTYEQYF | TRBJ2-7 | NA | 16 | TRBD1 | TRBV14
TGTGCCAGCGGGGCTCGGGGGAGTAGCGACCGCACAGATACGCAGTATTTT | CASGARGSSDRTDTQYF | TRBJ2-3 | NA | 17 | NA | TRBV2
TGCGCCAGCAGCTCGCTAGACAGGGTCACCGGGGAGCTGTTTTTT | CASSSLDRVTGELFF | TRBJ2-2 | NA | 15 | TRBD1 | TRBV5-1
TGTGCCAGCAGCTTGGTACAGGGTGAATTGAATGAGCAGTTCTTC | CASSLVQGELNEQFF | TRBJ2-1 | NA | 15 | NA | TRBV5-6
TGCGCCAGCAGCCAAAGCAGGGCCCCAGGGCTAAACATTCAGTACTTC | CASSQSRAPGLNIQYF | TRBJ2-4 | NA | 16 | NA | TRBV4-3
TGTGCCAGTTCTAGGTGGGATACGCAGTATTTT | CASSRWDTQYF | TRBJ2-3 | NA | 11 | NA | TRBV19
TGTGCCAGCAGCAGTCCCGGGACAGGACTACATTCACCCCTCCACTTT | CASSSPGTGLHSPLHF | TRBJ1-6 | NA | 16 | TRBD1 | TRBV9
TGTGCCAGCAGTGAAGGGGGACAGGGAAACACCATATATTTT | CASSEGGQGNTIYF | TRBJ1-3 | NA | 14 | TRBD1 | TRBV6-1